A selection of T cell receptor beta chains follows, all from one sample in a study of cytotoxic CD8 clonotypes in ibrutinib-treated CLL. The method was immunoSEQ multiplex PCR; TCRdb's version includes in-frame clones alone and lacks a portion of them. Counted here are approximately 100,000 clones, roughly 80% occurring once; the ten biggest clones make up 32%. Sequencing used PBMCs, obtained after 12 months of ibrutinib treatment. Receptors were obtained from a human donor with chronic lymphocytic leukemia. The CDR3 runs from the conserved cysteine through the conserved F or W. A D gene is named only where the DNA matches it firmly. Expanded clones are given a class, and other clones once, few, many or no size at all.

TRBV27	few	TRBJ2-7	NA	TGTGCCAGCAGTCCGTCAAGGGCGGGTGAGCAGTACTTC	CASSPSRAGEQYF
TRBV7-9	NA	TRBJ1-1	TRBD1	TGTGCCAGCAGCACCGGGACAGGGGATATTGTGGCTTTCTTT	CASSTGTGDIVAFF
TRBV5-1	few	TRBJ1-1	NA	TGCGCCAGCAGCTTTACGTCGAACACTGAAGCTTTCTTT	CASSFTSNTEAFF
TRBV4-2	NA	TRBJ2-1	NA	TGTGCCAGCAGCCAACTCGGGGGCGGGAATGAGCAGTTCTTC	CASSQLGGGNEQFF
TRBV5-1	once	TRBJ2-2	TRBD1	TGCGCCAGCGAGAGGGGGCAGCGGACCGGGGAGCTGTTTTTT	CASERGQRTGELFF
TRBV4-1	NA	TRBJ2-1	NA	TGCGCCAGCAGCCCGAGGGAGAGTGAGCAGTTCTTC	CASSPRESEQFF
TRBV4-2	NA	TRBJ2-1	NA	TGTGCCAGCAGACCTTCTCCAGGGGTCCCCTACAATGAGCAGTTCTTC	CASRPSPGVPYNEQFF
TRBV11-2	NA	TRBJ2-3	NA	TGTGCCAGCAGCCCCTCAGGGAAGAGCACAGATACGCAGTATTTT	CASSPSGKSTDTQYF
TRBV28	once	TRBJ2-7	NA	TGTGCCAGCAGTTTCCCCCAGCAGGCCGCCTACGAGCAGTACTTC	CASSFPQQAAYEQYF
TRBV15	NA	TRBJ2-1	NA	TGTGCCACCAGCAGAGATAGGACAGCACCCTACAATGAGCAGTTCTTC	CATSRDRTAPYNEQFF
TRBV2	NA	TRBJ2-3	TRBD2	TGTGCCAGCAGCGAAGCGGGGTCTCGTACAGATACGCAGTATTTT	CASSEAGSRTDTQYF
TRBV13	NA	TRBJ2-1	TRBD2	TGTGCCAGCAGCAAACTTCGACTAGCGGGGGGGTCCTACAATGAGCAGTTCTTC	CASSKLRLAGGSYNEQFF
TRBV7-3	NA	TRBJ2-1	TRBD1	TGTGCCAGCAGCTTTTTGGGACAGGGGTCCGTCGTTAACGAGCAGTTCTTC	CASSFLGQGSVVNEQFF
TRBV2	NA	TRBJ2-1	TRBD2	TGTGCCAGCAGTTCGGAGCGGGGGGGCCCCTACAATGAGCAGTTCTTC	CASSSERGGPYNEQFF
TRBV11-3	once	TRBJ2-2	NA	TGTGCCAGCAGCTTAGCCCAGGGTATCGGGGAGCTGTTTTTT	CASSLAQGIGELFF
TRBV30	NA	TRBJ1-5	TRBD1	TGTGCCTGGAGTCCTTTGGACAGGGGAGGCAATCAGCCCCAGCATTTT	CAWSPLDRGGNQPQHF
TRBV19	NA	TRBJ1-4	TRBD1	TGTGCCAGTCAAGACAGGGCAGGGGAAAAACTGTTTTTT	CASQDRAGEKLFF
TRBV19	NA	TRBJ1-1	TRBD1	TGTGCCAGTAGTAAGGGACAGGGGGCGCTTGTACGGACTGAAGCTTTCTTT	CASSKGQGALVRTEAFF
TRBV10-3	NA	TRBJ2-7	TRBD1	TGTGCCATCAGTGGGAAACCCGGACAGGGATCTCCCGAGCAGTACTTC	CAISGKPGQGSPEQYF
TRBV30	NA	TRBJ2-4	NA	TGTGCCTGGAGTAAAGGGGGCAAAAACATTCAGTACTTC	CAWSKGGKNIQYF
TRBV7-3	NA	TRBJ2-7	NA	TGTGCCAGCAGCTTATCAGGGGGACTTACCTACGAGCAGTACTTC	CASSLSGGLTYEQYF
TRBV2	NA	TRBJ2-3	NA	TGTGCCAGCAGTGACAGGGCCACTAGCACAGATACGCAGTATTTT	CASSDRATSTDTQYF
TRBV7-2	NA	TRBJ1-1	NA	TGTGCCAGCAGCTTAGTACAGGGTGAAGAAGCTTTCTTT	CASSLVQGEEAFF
TRBV5-6	NA	TRBJ1-3	NA	TGTGCCAGCAGATTCAGGGATGGAAACACCATATATTTT	CASRFRDGNTIYF
TRBV18	few	TRBJ2-5	NA	TGTGCCAGCTCACCAAAAATTCTCGAGTTACAAGAGACCCAGTACTTC	CASSPKILELQETQYF
TRBV19	once	TRBJ2-6	TRBD1	TGTGCCAGTAGTGCGACGACAGGGGCCTACTCTGGGGCCAACGTCCTGACTTTC	CASSATTGAYSGANVLTF
TRBV30	NA	TRBJ1-1	NA	TGTGCCTGGAGTAGGGCAACGCCGAATATTGAAGCTTTCTTT	CAWSRATPNIEAFF
TRBV29-1	few	TRBJ1-1	NA	TGCAGCGTTGGCACAGAAAAAATGAACACTGAAGCTTTCTTT	CSVGTEKMNTEAFF
TRBV30	NA	TRBJ1-6	NA	TGTGCCTGGAGGGTTAATTCACCCCTCCACTTT	CAWRVNSPLHF
TRBV19	few	TRBJ1-5	TRBD1	TGTGCCAGTAGTCGACAGGGATTCAATCAGCCCCAGCATTTT	CASSRQGFNQPQHF
TRBV7-6	few	TRBJ1-5	NA	TGTGCCAGCAGCTCGGGACACCTAAATCAGCCCCAGCATTTT	CASSSGHLNQPQHF
TRBV6-1	NA	TRBJ2-7	NA	TGTGCCAGCAGGCAATCAGGGGGGGCCTACGAGCAGTACTTC	CASRQSGGAYEQYF
TRBV19	many	TRBJ1-6	TRBD1	TGTGCCACCGGGACAGGATGGCCACCCCTCCACTTT	CATGTGWPPLHF
TRBV30	NA	TRBJ1-2	TRBD1	TGTGCCTGGAGTGCACTACCCGGACAGGGGGGGTACTATGGCTACACCTTC	CAWSALPGQGGYYGYTF
TRBV7-2	NA	TRBJ2-3	TRBD2	TGTGCCAGCAGCTATTGGCTAGGCGGGGGAACAGATACGCAGTATTTT	CASSYWLGGGTDTQYF
TRBV6-1	NA	TRBJ2-6	NA	TGTGCCAGTACCCCCACCTCTGGGGCCAACGTCCTGACTTTC	CASTPTSGANVLTF
TRBV9	NA	TRBJ2-1	NA	TGTGCCAGCAGCCCCGACAGTTACCTACTCAATGAGCAGTTCTTC	CASSPDSYLLNEQFF
TRBV19	NA	TRBJ2-2	NA	TGTGCCAGTAGTATAGGGGTGGACACCGGGGAGCTGTTTTTT	CASSIGVDTGELFF
TRBV2	NA	TRBJ1-1	NA	TGTGCCAGCCTACTACGACAGACCGATGAAGCTTTCTTT	CASLLRQTDEAFF
TRBV4-3	NA	TRBJ1-6	NA	TGCGCCAGCAGCCAAGTGGCAGGGGCTTATAATTCACCCCTCCACTTT	CASSQVAGAYNSPLHF
TRBV6-1	NA	TRBJ1-6	TRBD1	TGTGCCAGCAGTGAATTTCGGGACAGCGTCAGGGCGCCCCTCCACTTT	CASSEFRDSVRAPLHF
TRBV14	NA	TRBJ2-3	NA	TGTGCCAGCTCCAATTTGGTGAACACAGATACGCAGTATTTT	CASSNLVNTDTQYF
TRBV7-8	NA	TRBJ2-2	NA	TGTGCCAGCAGCTTCCGGGACCTAAAAGTCGGGGAGCTGTTTTTT	CASSFRDLKVGELFF
TRBV28	NA	TRBJ1-6	TRBD1	TGTGCCAGCAGTTTTAGGACAGGGGGATCACCCCTCCACTTT	CASSFRTGGSPLHF
TRBV6-5	NA	TRBJ1-2	TRBD1	TGTGCCAGCAGTCTCGGGACAGGATGGGGCTCCACCTTC	CASSLGTGWGSTF
TRBV21-1	NA	TRBJ1-1	NA	TGTGCCAGCTGGGGGGGCCGACAGGGCCAAAGAGCTTTCTTT	CASWGGRQGQRAFF
TRBV6-6	once	TRBJ2-1	NA	TGTGCCAGCAGCCCTACATCGGGTGAGCAGTTCTTC	CASSPTSGEQFF
TRBV5-6	NA	TRBJ2-7	NA	TGTGCCAGCAGCTTCAGGGGAATAGGCGAGCAGTACTTC	CASSFRGIGEQYF
TRBV21-1	NA	TRBJ2-7	NA	TGTGCCACCCGGCGGTGCTCCTACGAGCAGTACTTC	CATRRCSYEQYF
TRBV2	NA	TRBJ2-6	NA	TGTGCCAGCACGGACAGAAGCTCTGGGGCCAACGTCCTGACTTTC	CASTDRSSGANVLTF
TRBV7-2	once	TRBJ1-4	NA	TGTGCCAGCAGCTTGCGGGGGAGGACTAATGAAAAACTGTTTTTT	CASSLRGRTNEKLFF
TRBV19	NA	TRBJ1-3	TRBD1	TGTGCCAGTACCCCGACAGGGGGTTTTGGAAACACCATATATTTT	CASTPTGGFGNTIYF